This T cell receptor (beta chain) was observed in a study of T cell responses to AZD1222 COVID-19 vaccine. Study-wide points: Reportedly, nearly half the spike-specific TCRs target unmutated variant regions. There were vaccine-associated CD4 TCRs across spike, dominant at 160-218 and 743-854. Seropositive AZD1222 recipients at baseline numbered only 6 or 7.

Note on this clone: As yet, its antigen is unknown.

Sequencing used immunoSEQ multiplex PCR; TCRdb keeps in-frame clones, though not all of them. In the table there are roughly 180,000 clones, around 92% of which are singletons. Germline CDR1 SGHRS, CDR2 YFSETQ. CDR3 size: 15 residues. Deletions cut 0 bases from V and 4 bases from J, with 13 bases between. This TCR derives from an adult who received the AZD1222 COVID-19 vaccine. The material sequenced was peripheral blood, taken 28 days after the second AZD1222 dose. V and J are TRBV5-1 and TRBJ1-1; possibly TRBD1 for D (5 bases). CDR3 nucleotide sequence: TGCGCCAGCAGCTTGGAGGGCCGGGGGGTCACTGAAGCTTTCTTT. Protein: CASSLEGRGVTEAFF.